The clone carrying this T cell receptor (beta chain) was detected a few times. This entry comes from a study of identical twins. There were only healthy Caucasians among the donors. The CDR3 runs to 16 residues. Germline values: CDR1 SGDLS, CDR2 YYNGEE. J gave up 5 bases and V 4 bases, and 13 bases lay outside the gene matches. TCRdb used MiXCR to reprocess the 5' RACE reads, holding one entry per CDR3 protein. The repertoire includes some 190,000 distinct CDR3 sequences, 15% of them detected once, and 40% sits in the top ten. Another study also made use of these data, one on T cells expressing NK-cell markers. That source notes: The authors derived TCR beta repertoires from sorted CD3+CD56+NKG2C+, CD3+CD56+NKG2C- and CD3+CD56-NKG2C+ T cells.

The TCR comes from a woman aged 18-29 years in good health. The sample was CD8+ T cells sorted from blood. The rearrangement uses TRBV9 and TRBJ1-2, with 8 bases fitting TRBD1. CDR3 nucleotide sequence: TGTGCCAGCAGCTCTGCCCGAACAGGGGGTCATTATGGCTACACCTTC. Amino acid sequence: CASSSARTGGHYGYTF.